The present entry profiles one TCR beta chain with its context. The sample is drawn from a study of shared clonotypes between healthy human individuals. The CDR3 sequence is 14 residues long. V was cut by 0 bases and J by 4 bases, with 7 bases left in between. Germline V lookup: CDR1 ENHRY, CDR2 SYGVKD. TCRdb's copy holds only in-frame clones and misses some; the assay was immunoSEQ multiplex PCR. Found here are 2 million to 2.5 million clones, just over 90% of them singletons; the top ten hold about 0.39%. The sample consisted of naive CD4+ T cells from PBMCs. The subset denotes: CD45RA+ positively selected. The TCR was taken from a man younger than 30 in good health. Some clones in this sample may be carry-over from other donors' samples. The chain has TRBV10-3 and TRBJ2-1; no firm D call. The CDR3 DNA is TGTGCCATCAGTGAGTCGAGAGTTTACAATGAGCAGTTCTTC. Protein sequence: CAISESRVYNEQFF.